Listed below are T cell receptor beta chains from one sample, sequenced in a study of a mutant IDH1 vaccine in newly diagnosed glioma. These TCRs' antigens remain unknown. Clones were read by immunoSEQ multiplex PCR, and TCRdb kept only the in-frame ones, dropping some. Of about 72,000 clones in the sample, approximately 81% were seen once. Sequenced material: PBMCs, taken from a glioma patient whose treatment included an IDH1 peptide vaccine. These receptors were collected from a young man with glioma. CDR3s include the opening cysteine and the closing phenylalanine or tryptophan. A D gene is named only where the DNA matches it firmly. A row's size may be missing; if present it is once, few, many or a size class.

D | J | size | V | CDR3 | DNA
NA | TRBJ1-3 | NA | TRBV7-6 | CASSLANGASGNTIYF | TGTGCCAGCAGCTTAGCCAATGGGGCCTCTGGAAACACCATATATTTT
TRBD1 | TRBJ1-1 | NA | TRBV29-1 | CSVEVDRASEAFF | TGCAGCGTTGAAGTGGACAGGGCTTCTGAAGCTTTCTTT
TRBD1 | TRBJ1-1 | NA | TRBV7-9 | CASRIRGGGVTEAFF | TGTGCCAGCAGAATCAGGGGGGGAGGGGTCACTGAAGCTTTCTTT
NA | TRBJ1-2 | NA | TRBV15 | CATSGYGVDPAVSYGYTF | TGTGCCACCAGCGGCTATGGGGTGGATCCGGCGGTATCATATGGCTACACCTTC
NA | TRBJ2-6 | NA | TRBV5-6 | CASSLSSGANVLTF | TGTGCCAGCAGCTTAAGCTCTGGGGCCAACGTCCTGACTTTC
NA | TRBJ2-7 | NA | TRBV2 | CASSLQGPYEQYF | TGTGCCAGCAGTTTACAGGGACCCTACGAGCAGTACTTC
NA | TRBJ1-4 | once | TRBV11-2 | CASSSRQAEKLFF | TGTGCCAGCAGTTCCAGACAGGCTGAAAAACTGTTTTTT
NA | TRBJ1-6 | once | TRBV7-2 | CASSLILRTYNSPLHF | TGTGCCAGCAGCTTAATCCTCCGGACCTATAATTCACCCCTCCACTTT
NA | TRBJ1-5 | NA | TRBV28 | CASSNAGSGNQPQHF | TGTGCCAGCAGTAACGCAGGGTCTGGCAATCAGCCCCAGCATTTT
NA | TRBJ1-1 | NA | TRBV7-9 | CASSLGTVSIRGTEAFF | TGTGCCAGCAGCTTAGGGACAGTTTCTATTCGGGGCACTGAAGCTTTCTTT
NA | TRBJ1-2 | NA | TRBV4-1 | CASSQEGLDVEYGYTF | TGCGCCAGCAGCCAAGAGGGCTTGGACGTGGAGTATGGCTACACCTTC
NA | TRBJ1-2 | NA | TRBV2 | CASSTMTDSYGYTF | TGTGCCAGCAGTACCATGACCGACTCCTATGGCTACACCTTC
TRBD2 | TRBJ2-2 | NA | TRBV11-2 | CASSSLAGNTGELFF | TGTGCCAGCAGCTCGTTAGCGGGAAACACCGGGGAGCTGTTTTTT
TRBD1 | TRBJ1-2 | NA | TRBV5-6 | CASSQPLYRGSNYGYTF | TGTGCCAGCAGCCAACCGCTTTACAGGGGATCTAACTATGGCTACACCTTC
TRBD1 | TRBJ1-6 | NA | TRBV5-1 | CASRYSRDRGFSPLHF | TGCGCCAGCAGATACAGCCGGGACAGGGGTTTTTCACCCCTCCACTTT
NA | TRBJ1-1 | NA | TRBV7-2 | CASSLVGAGMNTEAFF | TGTGCCAGCAGCTTAGTAGGGGCTGGGATGAACACTGAAGCTTTCTTT
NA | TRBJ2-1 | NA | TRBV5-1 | CASSRGDSYNEQFF | TGCGCCAGCAGCCGGGGTGACTCCTACAATGAGCAGTTCTTC
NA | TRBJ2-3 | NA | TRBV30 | CAWSVAADTQYF | TGTGCCTGGAGTGTAGCGGCAGATACGCAGTATTTT
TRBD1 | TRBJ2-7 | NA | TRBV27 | CVSGTGINEQYF | TGTGTATCCGGGACAGGGATTAACGAGCAGTACTTC
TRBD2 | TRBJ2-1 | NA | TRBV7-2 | CASSSLNGRPAFEQFF | TGTGCCAGCAGCTCCCTAAACGGGAGGCCCGCTTTTGAGCAGTTCTTC
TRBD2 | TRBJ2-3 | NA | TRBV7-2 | CASSLAGGLDTQYF | TGTGCCAGCAGCTTAGCGGGAGGGCTAGATACGCAGTATTTT
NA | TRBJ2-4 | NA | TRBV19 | CASRFGAGKNIQYF | TGTGCCAGCCGATTCGGGGCAGGGAAAAACATTCAGTACTTC
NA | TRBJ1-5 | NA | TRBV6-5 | CASKGVGRNQPQHF | TGTGCCAGCAAGGGGGTAGGTCGCAATCAGCCCCAGCATTTT
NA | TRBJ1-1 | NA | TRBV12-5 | CASGPEPNTEAFF | TGTGCTAGTGGTCCCGAGCCGAACACTGAAGCTTTCTTT